Reported below is one T cell receptor (beta chain). There are a few counts of this clone. The target of this receptor is not known. The record has no base qualities; no much larger clone is one base away. The data originate from a study of blood T cell repertoires in COVID-19 (dated by TCRdb to between 2020 and 2021). A note on the overall study: Samples covering the acute and convalescent phases of COVID-19 were provided by collaborators in the United States, Italy and Spain. Samples were obtained from the ongoing ImmuneRACE study (first 160 participants) and from 1,200 or so subjects provided by 6 global collaborators. Where HLA class I and class II types were available, the types were taken from metadata supplied by the sample provider, not from assay-based typing. The dataset comprised deeply sampled blood TCRbeta repertoires from subjects exposed to, actively infected with, or recovered from COVID-19. The repertoires were made available in a free public database intended to serve as a resource for research on the immune response to SARS-CoV-2. The prospective study material was composed of cDNA or gDNA derived from T cells, B-cell-depleted T cells, or PBMCs. A de-identified subject ID, COVID-19 status, age in years and sex were almost always included in the sample metadata. Overall study results and their limits: How much clinical and demographic metadata was included differed by source and by participant, and the metadata was provided uncurated.

Whole blood was collected in K2EDTA tubes by collaborating institutions according to the institutions' own protocols. For TCRbeta analysis, collaborator samples were shipped as frozen whole blood, as isolated PBMCs, or as DNA extracted from either sample type. At the junction V is shortened by 5 bases and J by 4 bases; bases outside the gene matches: 7. The germline V gene encodes CDR1 KGHSH and CDR2 LQKENI. Inclusive of the bounding cysteine and phenylalanine, the CDR3 is 15 residues long. Of the read, only the CDR3 DNA is kept; its 45 bases are in frame from base 1. TCRbeta CDR3 regions were amplified from genomic DNA by means of the immunoSEQ Assay, a bias-controlled multiplex PCR. The study's own analysis went as follows. Within the assay, amplification of reference gene primers was used to estimate how many nucleated cells each sample contained. To quantify the absolute abundance of each unique TCRbeta CDR3 rearrangement, sequence reads were collapsed and filtered. Productive Simpson clonality was computed per sample as the square root of Simpson's diversity index over productive rearrangements. The immuneACCESS repertoire file appears here via TCRdb, limited to in-frame rearrangements. These files lack a portion of the clones; in checked studies, under half of the deficit traces to unresolved V genes, and the cause of the others is not known. The V and J calls and clone size are taken from that table; D and trimming were inferred from the DNA. Within this sample are about 77,000 clones, with 90% of them counted one time only. The ten largest account for 16% of the sample.

The sequence was obtained from a woman aged 80 or over with active or convalescent COVID-19. The sequenced sample consisted of peripheral blood. Recombination connected TRBV18 to TRBJ1-2, and 10 junction bases match TRBD1. The CDR3 region reads CASSTGTGEGYGYTF. The nucleotides read TGTGCCAGCTCAACCGGGACAGGGGAAGGCTATGGCTACACCTTC.